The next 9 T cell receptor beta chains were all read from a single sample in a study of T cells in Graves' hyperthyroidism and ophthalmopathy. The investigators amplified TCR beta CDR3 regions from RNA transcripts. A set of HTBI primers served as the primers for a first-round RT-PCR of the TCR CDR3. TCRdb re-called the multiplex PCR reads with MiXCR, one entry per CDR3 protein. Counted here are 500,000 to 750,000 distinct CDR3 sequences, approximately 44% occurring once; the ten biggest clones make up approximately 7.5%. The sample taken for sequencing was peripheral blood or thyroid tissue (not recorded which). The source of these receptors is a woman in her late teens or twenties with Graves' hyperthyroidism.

The CDR3 loop is CASSLVSGRPSSYNEQFF. In DNA form, the CDR3 reads TGTGCCAGCAGCTTAGTTAGCGGGAGGCCGAGCTCCTACAATGAGCAGTTCTTC. The rearrangement uses TRBV7-8 and TRBJ2-7, with 10 bases fitting TRBD2. The tail of the sequence fits TRBJ2-1 better, so the J call may be wrong. The CDR3 length is 18 residues. CDR1 and CDR2 (germline): SGHVS, FQNEAQ.

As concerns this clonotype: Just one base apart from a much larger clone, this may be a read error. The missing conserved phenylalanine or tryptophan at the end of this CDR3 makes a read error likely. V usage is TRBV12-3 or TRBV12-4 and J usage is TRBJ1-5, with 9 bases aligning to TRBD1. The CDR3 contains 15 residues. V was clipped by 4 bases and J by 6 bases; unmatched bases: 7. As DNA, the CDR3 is TGTGCCAGCAGTTACCCCGGGACAGGGTTTCAGCCCCAGCATCTT. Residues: CASSYPGTGFQPQHL.

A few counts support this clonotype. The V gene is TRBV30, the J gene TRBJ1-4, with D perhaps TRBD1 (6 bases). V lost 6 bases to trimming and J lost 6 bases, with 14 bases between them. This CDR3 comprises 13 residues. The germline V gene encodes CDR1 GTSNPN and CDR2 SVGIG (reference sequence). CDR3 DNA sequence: TGTGCCTGCGCAACAGGGTCCCATGAAAAACTGTTTTTT. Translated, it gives CACATGSHEKLFF. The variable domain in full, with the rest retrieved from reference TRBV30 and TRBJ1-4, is SQTIHQWPATLVQPVGSPLSLECTVEGTSNPNLYWYRQAAGRGLQLLFYSVGIGQISSEVPQNLSASRPQDRQFILSSKKLLLSDSGFYLCACATGSHEKLFFGSGTQLSVL.

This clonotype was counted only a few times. DNA for the CDR3: TGTGCCTGGAGTCAGGGGCCCACTGAAGCTTTCTTT. Its translation: CAWSQGPTEAFF. The rearrangement joins TRBV7-4 to TRBJ1-1; perhaps TRBD1 as D (6 bases). CDR3 length equals 12 residues. Trimming cost V 11 bases and J 4 bases, with 14 bases left between them. Germline CDR1 SGHVT, CDR2 SQSDAQ.

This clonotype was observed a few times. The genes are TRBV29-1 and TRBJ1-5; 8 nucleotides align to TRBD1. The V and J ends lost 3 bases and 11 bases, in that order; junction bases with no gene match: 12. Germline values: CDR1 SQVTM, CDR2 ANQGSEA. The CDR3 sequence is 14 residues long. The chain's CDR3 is CSVDGQGARETQHF. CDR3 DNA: TGCAGCGTTGATGGGCAGGGGGCACGAGAGACCCAGCATTTT.

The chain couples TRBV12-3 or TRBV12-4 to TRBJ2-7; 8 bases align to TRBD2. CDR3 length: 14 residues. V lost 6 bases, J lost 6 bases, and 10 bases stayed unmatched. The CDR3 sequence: CASRSAAGVSEQYF. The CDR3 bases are TGTGCCAGCAGATCCGCAGCGGGAGTATCCGAGCAGTACTTC.

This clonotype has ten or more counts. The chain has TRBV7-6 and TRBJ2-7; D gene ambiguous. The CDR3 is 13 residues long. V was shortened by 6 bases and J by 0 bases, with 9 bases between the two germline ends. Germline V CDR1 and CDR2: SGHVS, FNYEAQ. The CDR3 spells CASSIDTSYEQYF. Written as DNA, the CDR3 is TGTGCCAGCAGTATTGACACCTCCTACGAGCAGTACTTC.

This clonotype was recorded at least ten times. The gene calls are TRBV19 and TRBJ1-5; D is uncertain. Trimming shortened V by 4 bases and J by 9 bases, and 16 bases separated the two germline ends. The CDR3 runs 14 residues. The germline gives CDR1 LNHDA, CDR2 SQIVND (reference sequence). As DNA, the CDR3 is TGTGCCAGTAGTACAAACACCCCGTCGGGGCCCCAGCATTTT. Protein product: CASSTNTPSGPQHF.

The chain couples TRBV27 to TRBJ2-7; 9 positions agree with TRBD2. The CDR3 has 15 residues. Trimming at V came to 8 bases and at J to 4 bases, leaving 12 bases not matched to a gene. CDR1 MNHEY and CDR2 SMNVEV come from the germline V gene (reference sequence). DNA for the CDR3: TGTGCCAGCGGTGGGACTAGCAAAAGCCTATACGAGCAGTACTTC. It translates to CASGGTSKSLYEQYF.